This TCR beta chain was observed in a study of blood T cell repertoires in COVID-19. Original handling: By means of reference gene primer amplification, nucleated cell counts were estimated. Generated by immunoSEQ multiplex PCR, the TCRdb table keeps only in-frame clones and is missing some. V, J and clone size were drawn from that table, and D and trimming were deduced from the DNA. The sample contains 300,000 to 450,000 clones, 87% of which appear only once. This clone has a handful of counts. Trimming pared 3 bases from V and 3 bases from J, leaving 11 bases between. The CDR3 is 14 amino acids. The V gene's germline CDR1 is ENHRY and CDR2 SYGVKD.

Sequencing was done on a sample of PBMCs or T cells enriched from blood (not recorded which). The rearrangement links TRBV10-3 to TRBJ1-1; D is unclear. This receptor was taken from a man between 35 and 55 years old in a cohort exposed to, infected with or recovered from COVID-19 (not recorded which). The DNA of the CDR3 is TGTGCCATCAGTGATTCCGACATGTACACTGAAGCTTTCTTT. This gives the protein CAISDSDMYTEAFF.